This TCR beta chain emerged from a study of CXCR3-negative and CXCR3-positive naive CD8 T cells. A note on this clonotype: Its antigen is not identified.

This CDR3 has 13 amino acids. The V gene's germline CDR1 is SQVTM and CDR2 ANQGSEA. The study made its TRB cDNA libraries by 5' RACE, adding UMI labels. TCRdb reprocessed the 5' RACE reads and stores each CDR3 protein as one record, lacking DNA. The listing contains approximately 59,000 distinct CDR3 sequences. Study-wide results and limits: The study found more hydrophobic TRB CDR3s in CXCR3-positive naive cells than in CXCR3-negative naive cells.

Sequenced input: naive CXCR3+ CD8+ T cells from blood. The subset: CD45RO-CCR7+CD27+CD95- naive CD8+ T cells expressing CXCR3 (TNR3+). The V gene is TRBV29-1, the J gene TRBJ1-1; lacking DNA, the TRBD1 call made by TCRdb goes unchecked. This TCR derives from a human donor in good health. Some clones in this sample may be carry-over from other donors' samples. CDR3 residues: CSVRGQMNTEAFF.